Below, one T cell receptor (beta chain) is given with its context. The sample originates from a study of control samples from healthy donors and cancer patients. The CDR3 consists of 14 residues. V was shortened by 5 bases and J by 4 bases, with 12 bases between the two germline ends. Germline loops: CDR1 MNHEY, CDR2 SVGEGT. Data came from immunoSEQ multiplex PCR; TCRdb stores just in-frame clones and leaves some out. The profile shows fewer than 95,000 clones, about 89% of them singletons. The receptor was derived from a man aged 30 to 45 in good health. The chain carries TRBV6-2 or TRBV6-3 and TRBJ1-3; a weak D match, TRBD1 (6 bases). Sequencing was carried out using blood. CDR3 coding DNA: TGTGCCAGCAGTACCGGGACATCAGGAAACACCATATATTTT. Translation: CASSTGTSGNTIYF.